These 22 T cell receptor beta chains were all obtained from the same sample, sequenced in a study of radiotherapy plus CTLA-4 blockade in lung cancer. Clones were read by immunoSEQ multiplex PCR, and TCRdb kept only the in-frame ones, dropping some. In the table there are tens of thousands of clones, 77% of which are singletons. This specimen consisted of peripheral blood, obtained from a patient treated with radiotherapy plus ipilimumab. These receptors were taken from a human donor with non-small cell lung cancer whose response to radiotherapy plus ipilimumab could not be evaluated.

Worth noting for this clone: A junction boundary mismatches the germline segment, possibly from a read error. At the DNA level, this CDR3 is encoded by other sequences in the same sample as well. J is TRBJ2-7 and V is TRBV5-6; 7 positions agree with TRBD1. The CDR3 runs to 14 residues. From germline, CDR1 is SGHDT and CDR2 YYEEEE. CDR3 coding DNA: TGCGCCAGCAGCCCCCGGACAGGTTCCTACGAGCAGTACTTC. Amino acids: CASSPRTGSYEQYF.

This clone was found once. The chain recombines TRBV25-1 with TRBJ2-5, with 11 bases that match TRBD2. Trimming at V came to 0 bases and at J to 1 base, leaving 7 bases not matched to a gene. This CDR3 is 18 amino acids long. Germline loops: CDR1 MGHDK, CDR2 SYGVNS. CDR3 region: CASSEYFGLAGLQETQYF. DNA of the CDR3: TGTGCCAGCAGTGAATACTTTGGACTAGCGGGTCTCCAAGAGACCCAGTACTTC. The full variable domain, with the rest looked up from reference TRBV25-1 and TRBJ2-5, is EADIYQTPRYLVIGTGKKITLECSQTMGHDKMYWYQQDPGMELHLIHYSYGVNSTEKGDLSSESTVSRIRTEHFPLTLESARPSHTSQYLCASSEYFGLAGLQETQYFGPGTRLLVL.

This clone came up once. The chain employs TRBV4-1 and TRBJ1-1; D remains unclear. The CDR3 extends over 14 amino acids. The V gene's germline CDR1 is MGHRA and CDR2 YSYEKL. Deletions cut 2 bases from V and 4 bases from J, with 11 bases between. The CDR3 sequence is CASSQYPGGTEAFF. CDR3 DNA: TGCGCCAGCAGCCAATACCCGGGTGGCACTGAAGCTTTCTTT.

This chain uses TRBV7-2 with TRBJ1-5, with TRBD1 as a possible D gene (5 bases). There are 14 residues in the CDR3. Trimming stripped 5 bases from V and 0 bases from J, with 8 bases between. Germline V CDR1 and CDR2: SGHTA, FQGNSA. CDR3: CASSGANSNQPQHF. As DNA, the CDR3 is TGTGCCAGCAGCGGGGCCAATAGCAATCAGCCCCAGCATTTT.

The chain has TRBV7-3 and TRBJ2-2; 8 nucleotides line up with TRBD1. Losses at the gene ends were 4 bases for V and 4 bases for J; bases not matched to a gene: 5. The germline gives CDR1 SGHTA, CDR2 FQGTGA. The CDR3 spans 15 residues. The CDR3 region has the DNA TGTGCCAGCAGCTCCCAGGGGGCGGGCACCGGGGAGCTGTTTTTT. Translated, it gives CASSSQGAGTGELFF.

This clone showed up just a few times. This chain uses TRBV4-2 with TRBJ2-7; 8 bases map to TRBD1. The V segment lost 0 bases and the J segment 7 bases; nucleotides outside the gene matches: 8. CDR1 is LGHNA and CDR2 is YNFKEQ in the germline V gene. The CDR3 contains 15 residues. The CDR3 region is CASSQDGTGFGEQYF. The CDR3 bases are TGTGCCAGCAGCCAAGATGGGACAGGTTTCGGAGAGCAGTACTTC.

V and J are TRBV9 and TRBJ2-7, with TRBD1 matching 7 bases. Losses at the gene ends were 0 bases for V and 5 bases for J; bases not matched to a gene: 8. Germline assignment: CDR1 SGDLS and CDR2 YYNGEE. The CDR3 contains 15 residues. CDR3 region: CASSVGAGGQHEQYF. CDR3 DNA: TGTGCCAGCAGCGTAGGGGCAGGGGGTCAGCACGAGCAGTACTTC.

The chain has TRBV10-3 and TRBJ1-3; TRBD1 is a possible D gene (6 bases). This CDR3 spans 17 amino acids. Germline V gene data show CDR1 as ENHRY and CDR2 as SYGVKD. V was pared by 11 bases and J by 0 bases, with 23 bases between. The CDR3 DNA sequence: TGTGCCCGATTTTGGGTGGGGGGGCCCATCTCTGGAAACACCATATATTTT. This encodes CARFWVGGPISGNTIYF.

This rearrangement joins TRBV6-6 to TRBJ2-1; 10 nucleotides line up with TRBD2. V was pared by 7 bases and J by 5 bases, with 8 bases of the junction left unmatched. The CDR3 length is 15 residues. CDR1 and CDR2 (germline): MNHNY, SVGAGI (reference sequence). CDR3 loop: CASIAGGGFHNEQFF. CDR3 DNA sequence: TGTGCCAGCATAGCGGGAGGAGGCTTCCACAATGAGCAGTTCTTC.

The rearrangement joins TRBV7-6 to TRBJ2-5; D might be TRBD1 (6 bases). The CDR3 is 14 residues long. Trimming pared 5 bases from V and 2 bases from J, leaving 12 bases between. Germline lookup yields CDR1 SGHVS and CDR2 FNYEAQ. Here the CDR3 DNA reads TGTGCCAGCAGCCGCCGAGGACAGCAAGAGACCCAGTACTTC. Encoded protein: CASSRRGQQETQYF.

J is TRBJ2-1 and V is TRBV29-1; D perhaps matches TRBD1 (6 bases). V lost 1 base, J lost 5 bases, and 21 bases lay in between. This CDR3 comprises 17 residues. The germline gives CDR1 SQVTM, CDR2 ANQGSEA. The CDR3 region is CSVEGIGQRRMNNEQFF. The CDR3 DNA reads as TGCAGCGTTGAAGGGATTGGACAGAGACGTATGAACAATGAGCAGTTCTTC.

The chain uses TRBV7-9 and TRBJ2-4; the D gene is possibly TRBD2 (7 bases). V lost 5 bases to trimming and J lost 7 bases, with 15 bases between them. The CDR3 consists of 14 residues. Germline V gene data show CDR1 as SEHNR and CDR2 as FQNEAQ (reference sequence). The CDR3 reads CASSPRGARNIQYF. CDR3 nucleotide sequence: TGTGCCAGCAGCCCTCGGGGGGCTCGGAACATTCAGTACTTC. Combining the CDR3 with reference TRBV7-9 and TRBJ2-4 gives the whole variable domain DTGVSQNPRHKITKRGQNVTFRCDPISEHNRLYWYRQTLGQGPEFLTYFQNEAQLEKSRLLSDRFSAERPKGSFSTLEIQRTEQGDSAMYLCASSPRGARNIQYFGAGTRLSVL.

The rearrangement links TRBV7-8 to TRBJ1-2; a possible D gene is TRBD1 (5 bases). From germline, CDR1 is SGHVS and CDR2 FQNEAQ. Trimming took off 3 bases at V and 1 base at J, with 15 bases between the two ends. The CDR3 is 16 amino acids. The CDR3 DNA follows: TGTGCCAGCAGCTTGGGGGAGGGAGGAATTAACTATGGCTACACCTTC. Protein product: CASSLGEGGINYGYTF.

This chain uses TRBV5-1 with TRBJ2-7; TRBD1 matches at 8 bases. The CDR3 totals 15 residues. Per germline, CDR1 SGHRS and CDR2 YFSETQ. V was clipped by 1 base and J by 1 base; unmatched bases: 4. This CDR3 is CASSLLGQGSYEQYF. Here the CDR3 DNA reads TGCGCCAGCAGCTTGCTCGGACAGGGTTCCTACGAGCAGTACTTC.

The chain carries TRBV7-2 and TRBJ1-6, with 10 nucleotides matching TRBD1. The CDR3 length is 19 residues. V shed 4 bases, J shed 10 bases, and the junction held 19 bases outside the gene matches. Looked up from germline, CDR1 is SGHTA and CDR2 is FQGNSA. The CDR3 sequence is CASSSRQGAPLGRESPLHF. CDR3 in DNA: TGTGCCAGCAGCTCCAGACAGGGGGCTCCCCTGGGTCGGGAATCACCCCTCCACTTT.

The gene calls are TRBV6-5 and TRBJ2-7; TRBD1 aligns across 9 bases. The germline gives CDR1 MNHEY, CDR2 SVGAGI. The junction had 2 bases not matched to a gene; V was cut back by 7 bases and J by 1 base. This CDR3 spans 13 amino acids. DNA for the CDR3: TGTGCCAGCATCGGACAGGGGTCCTACGAGCAGTACTTC. It is translated as CASIGQGSYEQYF.

J is TRBJ2-3 and V is TRBV5-1; D ambiguous. V was clipped by 0 bases and J by 0 bases, with 8 bases between them. Per the germline V gene, CDR1 is SGHRS and CDR2 is YFSETQ. The CDR3 length is 15 residues. The CDR3 here is CASSLGQVSTDTQYF. The CDR3 coding sequence is TGCGCCAGCAGCTTGGGGCAGGTCAGCACAGATACGCAGTATTTT.

CDR3: CASSDSTGGNTEAFF. DNA for the CDR3: TGTGCCAGCTCTGATTCGACAGGGGGCAACACTGAAGCTTTCTTT. The V call is TRBV18, the J call TRBJ1-1; TRBD1 matches at 10 bases. The trim removed 6 bases at V and 2 bases at J, leaving 6 bases unmatched. Germline V gives CDR1 KGHSH, CDR2 LQKENI. The CDR3 consists of 15 residues.

This chain connects TRBV6-6 to TRBJ2-7, with 11 bases matching TRBD2. Unmatched junction bases numbered 6, after V lost 5 bases and J lost 3 bases. Germline V gene sequence: CDR1 MNHNY, CDR2 SVGAGI (reference sequence). This CDR3 is 15 amino acids long. The CDR3 is CASSPRLAGLYEQYF. Written as DNA, the CDR3 is TGTGCCAGCAGTCCCAGACTAGCGGGGCTCTACGAGCAGTACTTC.

This clone has more than one count but fewer than ten. The chain uses TRBV7-3 and TRBJ1-1, with no clear D. This CDR3 has 13 residues. V was shortened by 5 bases and J by 2 bases, with 9 bases between the two germline ends. Germline-derived CDR1 and CDR2 are SGHTA and FQGTGA. The CDR3 region has the DNA TGTGCCAGCAGCCGGGAAACAAACACTGAAGCTTTCTTT. Its translation: CASSRETNTEAFF. Drawing the rest from reference TRBV7-3 and TRBJ1-1, the complete variable domain is GAGVSQTPSNKVTEKGKYVELRCDPISGHTALYWYRQSLGQGPEFLIYFQGTGAADDSGLPNDRFFAVRPEGSVSTLKIQRTERGDSAVYLCASSRETNTEAFFGQGTRLTVV.

The chain links TRBV7-2 to TRBJ1-1; D unresolved. V lost 2 bases and J 4 bases, leaving 8 bases between the germline ends. In germline, CDR1 is SGHTA, CDR2 FQGNSA. The CDR3 runs to 13 residues. CDR3 DNA sequence: TGTGCCAGCAGCTTACGCCGGGGCACTGAAGCTTTCTTT. Its translation is CASSLRRGTEAFF.

J is TRBJ1-2 and V is TRBV5-5; 9 nucleotides match TRBD1. The CDR3 spans 15 residues. Germline V gene sequence: CDR1 SGHKS, CDR2 YYEKEE (reference sequence). The V gene end was trimmed by 2 bases and the J gene end by 7 bases; junction bases not matched to a gene: 9. CDR3 sequence (DNA): TGTGCCAGCAGCTTCGGGACAGGGATTTTGGGTGGCTACACCTTC. This gives the protein CASSFGTGILGGYTF.